This T cell receptor beta chain derives from a study of T-cell reconstitution after alpha-beta-depleted transplantation in children. Study outcomes and limitations: High day-60 TCRbeta diversity in some patients came from surviving recipient T cells and thymic progenitors. Several hundred rapidly expanded clones from non-depleted graft cells reportedly supplied alpha-beta T cells about two months post-transplant. A year had passed since transplant, and T-cell counts and diversity by then came mostly from newly produced T cells.

The sample holds a few counts of this clonotype. Its antigen is still unknown. Losses at the gene ends were 11 bases for V and 5 bases for J; bases not matched to a gene: 4. This CDR3 spans 13 amino acids. Germline CDR1 is MNHNS and CDR2 is SASEGT. Using unique molecular identifiers, the investigators prepared the TCRbeta library. TCRdb passed the PCR reads through MiXCR, listing each CDR3 protein once. This sample has 900,000 or so distinct CDR3 sequences, with roughly 15% found just once. Specimen: PBMCs, mostly from graft donor cells, collected 360 days after TCRalphabeta/CD19-depleted stem cell transplant. This receptor was taken from a male patient between 5 and 17 years old who had a stem cell transplant for acute lymphoblastic leukemia, so the T cells may come from the graft donor. The gene calls are TRBV6-1 and TRBJ2-7, with 15 bases matching TRBD2. The CDR3 DNA sequence: TGTGCCGCTGGGACTAGCGGGAGGAACGAGCAGTACTTC. It yields the protein CAAGTSGRNEQYF.